Each of the 10 T cell receptor beta chains below was sequenced from the same sample in a study of vaccination and CD4 T cells after COVID-19 (dated by TCRdb to 2022 to 2024). Their target antigens are unknown. According to the study, the label for this sample's treatment or condition signals: approximately 9-day PBMC culture with coronavirus spike peptide pools or control peptides (ViraFEST assay). Receptors were amplified or captured by PCR. The sequencing machine was an Illumina iSeq 100. At the Johns Hopkins FTIC core, DNA from the cultured CD4+ T cells underwent TCR sequencing with the Oncomine TCR Beta short-read assay. TCRdb reworked the public reads: Q25 trimming with fastp, MiXCR clone assembly, productive beta chains retained. Identical CDR3 proteins give one entry, which carries the most common genes and DNA. This sample gives 11,000 or so distinct CDR3 sequences in total; around 40% of them show up just once. 6.5% to 8% of the sample is held by the ten biggest clonotypes.

The sample taken for sequencing was CD4+ T cells from blood, cultured in vitro. The origin of the receptors is a human donor who had recovered from COVID-19.

The chain carries TRBV5-1 and TRBJ2-7; TRBD2 matches 11 bases. The CDR3 runs to 20 residues. V was clipped by 3 bases and J by 5 bases; unmatched bases: 22. The germline CDR1 and CDR2 sequences are SGHRS and YFSETQ. CDR3 bases: TGCGCCAGCAGCTGGCGTGGCACCACCTCTAGTAGCGGGAGGGCCCACGAGCAGTACTTC. This gives the protein CASSWRGTTSSSGRAHEQYF.

This clonotype was counted a few times. The rearrangement links TRBV7-8 to TRBJ2-7, with a possible D match to TRBD2 (5 bases). CDR1 SGHVS and CDR2 FQNEAQ come from the germline V gene. The CDR3 is made up of 12 amino acids. V lost 4 bases to trimming and J lost 3 bases, with 7 bases between them. CDR3 nucleotides: TGTGCCAGCAGCTCGGGAAACTACGAGCAGTACTTC. Amino acids: CASSSGNYEQYF.

The chain is built from TRBV20-1 and TRBJ1-5; the D gene is possibly TRBD1 (5 bases). V lost 6 bases and J lost 8, with 26 bases in between. The germline CDR1 and CDR2 sequences are DFQATT and SNEGSKA (reference sequence). CDR3 length: 16 residues. The CDR3 is CSAIATGGSGLKPQHF. DNA of the CDR3: TGCAGTGCCATAGCGACCGGTGGGTCGGGACTAAAGCCCCAGCATTTT.

V usage is TRBV6-1 and J usage is TRBJ1-6; a weak D match, TRBD1 (6 bases). V lost 6 bases, J lost 4 bases, and 10 bases lay in between. CDR3 size: 14 residues. Germline V gene lookup returns CDR1 MNHNS and CDR2 SASEGT. In DNA, the CDR3 is TGTGCCAGCAGGCCCGGACAGTATAATTCACCCCTCCACTTT. Protein sequence: CASRPGQYNSPLHF.

This rearrangement joins TRBV14 to TRBJ2-5; 10 bases agree with TRBD1. J gave up 2 bases and V 3 bases, and 9 bases lay outside the gene matches. The CDR3 consists of 17 residues. In germline, CDR1 is SGHDN, CDR2 FVKESK. CDR3 loop: CASSHLGTGAWQETQYF. CDR3 bases: TGTGCCAGCAGCCATCTCGGGACAGGGGCTTGGCAAGAGACCCAGTACTTC.

A single count supports this clonotype. This CDR3 is missing its conserved last phenylalanine or tryptophan, likely due to a read error. The genes are TRBV2 and TRBJ2-4; D uncertain. Germline assignment: CDR1 SNHLY and CDR2 FYNNEI. Trimming stripped 1 base from V and 8 bases from J, with 15 bases between. The CDR3 length is 15 residues. CDR3 bases: TGTGCCAGCAGTGAAGGGGTAACCTCCTGGGACATTCAGTACCTC. Its protein product is CASSEGVTSWDIQYL.

CDR3 loop: CAWSVHPSGTYEQYF. The CDR3 region has the DNA TGTGCCTGGAGTGTACACCCTTCGGGTACCTACGAGCAGTACTTC. The V call is TRBV30, the J call TRBJ2-7; no reliable D call. Germline CDR1 GTSNPN, CDR2 SVGIG (reference sequence). The CDR3 loop spans 15 amino acids. V lost 0 bases to trimming and J lost 2 bases, with 14 bases between them.

The V and J genes are TRBV12-3 or TRBV12-4 and TRBJ1-2; D possibly corresponds to TRBD1 (5 bases). V lost 7 bases, J lost 2 bases, and 14 bases lay in between. CDR3 length: 14 amino acids. As DNA, the CDR3 is TGTGCCAGCACCTCAGGGCTTCCGAACTATGGCTACACCTTC. It specifies CASTSGLPNYGYTF.

The sample holds a few counts of this clonotype. The rearrangement joins TRBV7-2 to TRBJ2-1; TRBD2 agrees at 8 bases. The trim removed 5 bases at V and 0 bases at J, leaving 12 bases unmatched. CDR1 SGHTA and CDR2 FQGNSA come from the germline V gene. The CDR3 covers 18 residues. CDR3 amino acids: CASSGGLVTASSYNEQFF. The CDR3 bases are TGTGCCAGCAGCGGGGGACTAGTTACCGCAAGCTCCTACAATGAGCAGTTCTTC.

V usage is TRBV5-1 and J usage is TRBJ2-5, with D possibly matching TRBD1 (6 bases). Per germline, CDR1 SGHRS and CDR2 YFSETQ. This CDR3 is 18 amino acids long. V was shortened by 5 bases and J by 9 bases, with 32 bases between the two germline ends. The CDR3 loop is CASSPRGWEIGAAGAQYF. The CDR3 DNA reads TGCGCCAGCAGTCCCCGCGGGTGGGAAATCGGTGCGGCAGGGGCCCAGTACTTC. Combining the CDR3 with reference TRBV5-1 and TRBJ2-5 gives the whole variable domain KAGVTQTPRYLIKTRGQQVTLSCSPISGHRSVSWYQQTPGQGLQFLFEYFSETQRNKGNFPGRFSGRQFSNSRSEMNVSTLELGDSALYLCASSPRGWEIGAAGAQYFGPGTRLLVL.